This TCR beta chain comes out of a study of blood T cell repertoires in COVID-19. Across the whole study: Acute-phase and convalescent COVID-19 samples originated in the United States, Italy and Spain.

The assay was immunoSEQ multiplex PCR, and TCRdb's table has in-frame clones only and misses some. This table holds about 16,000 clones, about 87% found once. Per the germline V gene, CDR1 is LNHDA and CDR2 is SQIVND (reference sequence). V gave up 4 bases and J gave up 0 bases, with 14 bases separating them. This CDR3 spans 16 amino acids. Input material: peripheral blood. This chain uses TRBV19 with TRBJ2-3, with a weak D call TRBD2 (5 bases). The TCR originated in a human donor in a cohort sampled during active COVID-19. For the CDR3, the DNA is TGTGCCAGTAGTAGGTGGCTAGGGAGTAGCACAGATACGCAGTATTTT. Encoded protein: CASSRWLGSSTDTQYF.